Given below is one T cell receptor (beta chain) in context. Its target is unknown. This entry belongs to a study of CD8 T cells in Susac syndrome. Study-wide results and limits: That the number of individuals in its TCR sequencing and HLA analysis was relatively small was acknowledged by the study.

A quantity of about 0.5 to 1 ug RNA underwent reverse transcription using random hexamers. By means of immunoSEQ multiplex PCR, TCR beta CDR3 spanning 54 Vbeta and 13 Jbeta underwent amplification. In TCRdb, the immunoSEQ multiplex PCR reads were re-called with MiXCR into one record per CDR3 protein. This repertoire shows a few hundred thousand distinct CDR3 sequences, approximately 90% found once; its top ten account for over 0.065%. This receptor was identified in a human donor with multiple sclerosis. Sample: CD4+ T cells from PBMCs.

This CDR3 is CASSGTEDYGYTF. In DNA form, the CDR3 reads TGCGCCAGCAGCGGCACAGAGGACTATGGCTACACCTTC. The gene calls are TRBV5-1 and TRBJ1-2; no definite D call. The CDR3 covers 13 residues. Trimming stripped 4 bases from V and 3 bases from J, with 10 bases between. Germline V CDR1 and CDR2: SGHRS, YFSETQ. Full variable domain (rest looked up from reference TRBV5-1 and TRBJ1-2): KAGVTQTPRYLIKTRGQQVTLSCSPISGHRSVSWYQQTPGQGLQFLFEYFSETQRNKGNFPGRFSGRQFSNSRSEMNVSTLELGDSALYLCASSGTEDYGYTFGSGTRLTVV.